The 8 T cell receptor beta chains below come from one sample, sequenced in a study of blood T cell repertoires in COVID-19. Clones were sequenced by immunoSEQ multiplex PCR, and TCRdb holds only the in-frame ones, with some missing. The sample lists tens of thousands of clones, roughly nine tenths occurring once. Specimen: peripheral blood. These receptor sequences come from a man aged 55 to 69 with COVID-19, enrolled during active disease.

The V call is TRBV10-1, the J call TRBJ1-5, with TRBD1 matching 7 bases. J gave up 3 bases and V 8 bases, and 10 bases lay outside the gene matches. In germline, CDR1 is WNHNN, CDR2 SYGVQD (reference sequence). The CDR3 sequence is 15 residues long. CDR3 DNA: TGCGCCAGCGGGGAGACAGGGTTTGACAATCAGCCCCAGCATTTT. Encoded protein: CASGETGFDNQPQHF.

J is TRBJ2-7 and V is TRBV3-1 (or the pseudogene TRBV3-2); tentative D call: TRBD2 (5 bases). The germline CDR1 and CDR2 sequences are LGHDT and YNNKEL (reference sequence). CDR3 length: 12 residues. Trimming took 4 bases from V and 7 from J, leaving 11 bases between them. Here the CDR3 reads CASSLEGAEQYF. The CDR3, as DNA: TGTGCCAGCAGCCTTGAGGGAGCTGAGCAGTACTTC.

V usage is TRBV7-8 and J usage is TRBJ1-5; no clear D. This CDR3 spans 14 amino acids. The ends were cut back, 4 bases at V and 4 bases at J, with 11 bases in the middle. Germline-derived CDR1 and CDR2 are SGHVS and FQNEAQ. The CDR3 bases are TGTGCCAGCAGCTCTGCCCGGCGGAATCAGCCCCAGCATTTT. Its protein product is CASSSARRNQPQHF. Variable domain in full (rest from reference TRBV7-8 and TRBJ1-5): GAGVSQSPRYKVAKRGQDVALRCDPISGHVSLFWYQQALGQGPEFLTYFQNEAQLDKSGLPSDRFFAERPEGSVSTLKIQRTQQEDSAVYLCASSSARRNQPQHFGDGTRLSIL.

Only one count was recorded for this clone. This CDR3 reads CASSPRLAGNTGELFF. In DNA form, the CDR3 reads TGTGCCAGCAGTCCGCGACTAGCGGGGAACACCGGGGAGCTGTTTTTT. This rearrangement joins TRBV28 to TRBJ2-2; 10 bases are a match to TRBD2. Per the germline V gene, CDR1 is MDHEN and CDR2 is SYDVKM. With V trimmed by 5 bases and J by 1 base, 4 bases remained unmatched. There are 16 residues in the CDR3.

The CDR3 reads CASSYSDGSGDNEQFF. CDR3 DNA: TGTGCCAGCAGTTACTCGGACGGGAGTGGGGACAATGAGCAGTTCTTC. This rearrangement joins TRBV6-5 to TRBJ2-1, with D possibly TRBD2 on 6 matching bases. This CDR3 spans 16 amino acids. Trimming shortened V by 0 bases and J by 5 bases, and 14 bases separated the two germline ends. The germline CDR1 and CDR2 sequences are MNHEY and SVGAGI.

The chain couples TRBV19 to TRBJ1-2; 7 nucleotides agree with TRBD1. The V gene's germline CDR1 is LNHDA and CDR2 SQIVND (reference sequence). This CDR3 contains 16 residues. V shed 6 bases and J 4 bases; nucleotides not matched to a gene: 14. As DNA, the CDR3 is TGTGCCAGTAGGAAGGGGGCGTCGGAAAGTGGCTATGGCTACACCTTC. Its protein is CASRKGASESGYGYTF.

This chain joins TRBV6-6 and TRBJ1-1; D is possibly TRBD1 (5 bases). V dropped 5 bases and J dropped 3 bases, with 19 bases sitting between them. Per germline, CDR1 MNHNY and CDR2 SVGAGI (reference sequence). The CDR3 length is 16 residues. The CDR3 region is CASSVSIQGFYTEAFF. DNA for the CDR3: TGTGCCAGCAGTGTATCTATTCAGGGTTTCTACACTGAAGCTTTCTTT.

Comments on this clone: The junction shows a germline mismatch at one end, possibly a read error. At the DNA level, this CDR3 is encoded by other sequences in the same sample as well. The rearrangement joins TRBV3-1 (or the pseudogene TRBV3-2) to TRBJ2-7; TRBD2 matches at 7 bases. Per the germline V gene, CDR1 is LGHDT and CDR2 is YNNKEL (reference sequence). The CDR3 length is 13 residues. The CDR3: CASSSSGGGEQYF. The DNA for the CDR3 is TGTGCCAGCAGCTCATCGGGGGGAGGCGAGCAGTATTTC.